This T cell receptor beta chain was sequenced for a study of T cells in Graves' hyperthyroidism and ophthalmopathy. V lost 5 bases and J lost 8, with 12 bases in between. Germline lookup yields CDR1 SQVTM and CDR2 ANQGSEA. The CDR3 covers 11 residues. Pregnant or lactating patients were excluded, as were those with uncontrolled infection or other autoimmune disease. Diagnosing involved the use of clinical symptoms, serum thyroxine and TRAb, thyroid ultrasound and orbital computed tomography. Amplified TCR beta CDR3 regions came from RNA transcripts. With the HTBI primer set, the TCR CDR3 went through a first round of RT-PCR. TCRdb used MiXCR to reprocess the multiplex PCR reads, holding one entry per CDR3 protein. The sample holds fewer than 650,000 distinct CDR3 sequences, roughly 15% seen once.

This sequence joins TRBV29-1 and TRBJ1-2; a possible D gene is TRBD1 (5 bases). The source material was blood. The TCR sequence derives from a woman between 40 and 55 years old with Graves' ophthalmopathy. The CDR3 bases are TGCAGCGTTCCAGGGATAGAAGGCTACACCTTC. Translating it yields CSVPGIEGYTF.